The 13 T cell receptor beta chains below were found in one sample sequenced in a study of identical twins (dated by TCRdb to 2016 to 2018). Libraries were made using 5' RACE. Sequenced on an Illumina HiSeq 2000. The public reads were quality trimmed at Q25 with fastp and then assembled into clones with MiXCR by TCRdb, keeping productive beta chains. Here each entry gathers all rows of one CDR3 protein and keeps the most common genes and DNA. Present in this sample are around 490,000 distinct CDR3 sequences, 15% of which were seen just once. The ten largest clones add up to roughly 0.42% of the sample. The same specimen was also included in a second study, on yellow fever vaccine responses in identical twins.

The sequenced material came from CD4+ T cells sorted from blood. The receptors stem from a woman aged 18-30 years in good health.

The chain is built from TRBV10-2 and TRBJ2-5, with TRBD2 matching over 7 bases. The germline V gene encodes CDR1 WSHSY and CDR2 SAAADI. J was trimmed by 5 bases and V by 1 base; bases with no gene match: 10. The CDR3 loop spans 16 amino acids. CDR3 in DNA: TGCGCCAGCAGTGAGTGGGCAGTGACTAGCAGGGAGACCCAGTACTTC. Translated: CASSEWAVTSRETQYF.

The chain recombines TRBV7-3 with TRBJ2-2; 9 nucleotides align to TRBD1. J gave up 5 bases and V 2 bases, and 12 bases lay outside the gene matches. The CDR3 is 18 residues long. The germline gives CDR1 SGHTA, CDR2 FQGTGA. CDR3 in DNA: TGTGCCAGCAGCTTACTTTCGTTGGTCGGGACAGGGACCGGGGAGCTGTTTTTT. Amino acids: CASSLLSLVGTGTGELFF. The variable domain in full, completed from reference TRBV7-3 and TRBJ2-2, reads GAGVSQTPSNKVTEKGKYVELRCDPISGHTALYWYRQSLGQGPEFLIYFQGTGAADDSGLPNDRFFAVRPEGSVSTLKIQRTERGDSAVYLCASSLLSLVGTGTGELFFGEGSRLTVL.

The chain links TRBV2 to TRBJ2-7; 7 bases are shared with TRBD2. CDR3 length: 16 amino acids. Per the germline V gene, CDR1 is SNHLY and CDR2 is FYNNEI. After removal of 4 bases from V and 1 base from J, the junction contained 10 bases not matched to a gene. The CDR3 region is CASSGVSGGRSYEQYF. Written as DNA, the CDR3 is TGTGCCAGCAGTGGAGTGTCTGGCGGGAGATCCTACGAGCAGTACTTC. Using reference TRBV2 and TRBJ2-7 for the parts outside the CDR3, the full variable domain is EPEVTQTPSHQVTQMGQEVILRCVPISNHLYFYWYRQILGQKVEFLVSFYNNEISEKSEIFDDQFSVERPDGSNFTLKIRSTKLEDSAMYFCASSGVSGGRSYEQYFGPGTRLTVT.

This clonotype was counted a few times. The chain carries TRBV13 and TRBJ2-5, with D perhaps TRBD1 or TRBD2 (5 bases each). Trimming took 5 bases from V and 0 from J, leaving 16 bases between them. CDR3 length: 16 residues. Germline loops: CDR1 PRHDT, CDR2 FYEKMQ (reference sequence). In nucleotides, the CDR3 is TGTGCCAGCAGCCGTGGGGGAAGTTTGTACCAAGAGACCCAGTACTTC. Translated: CASSRGGSLYQETQYF.

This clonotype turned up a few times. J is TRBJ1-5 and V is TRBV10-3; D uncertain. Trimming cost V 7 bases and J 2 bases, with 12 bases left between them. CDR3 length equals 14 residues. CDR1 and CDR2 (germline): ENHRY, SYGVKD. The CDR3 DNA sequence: TGTGCCATCAATGACGTGGGTGGCAATCAGCCCCAGCATTTT. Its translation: CAINDVGGNQPQHF.

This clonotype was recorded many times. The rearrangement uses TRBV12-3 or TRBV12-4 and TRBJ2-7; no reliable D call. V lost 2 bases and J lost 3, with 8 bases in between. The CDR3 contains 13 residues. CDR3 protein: CASSLNPIYEQYF. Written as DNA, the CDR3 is TGTGCCAGCAGTTTAAACCCCATCTACGAGCAGTACTTC.

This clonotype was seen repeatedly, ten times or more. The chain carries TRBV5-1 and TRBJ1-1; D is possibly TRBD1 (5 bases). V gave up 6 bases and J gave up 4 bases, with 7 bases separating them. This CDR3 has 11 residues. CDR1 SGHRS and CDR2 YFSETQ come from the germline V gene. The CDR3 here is CASIQGTEAFF. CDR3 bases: TGCGCCAGCATCCAGGGCACTGAAGCTTTCTTT.

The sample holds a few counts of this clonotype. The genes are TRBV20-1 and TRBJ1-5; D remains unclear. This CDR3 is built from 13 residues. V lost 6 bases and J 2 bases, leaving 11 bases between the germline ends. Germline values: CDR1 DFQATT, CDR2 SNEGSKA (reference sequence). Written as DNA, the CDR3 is TGCAGTGCCAGTACGGGCGGCAATCAGCCCCAGCATTTT. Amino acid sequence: CSASTGGNQPQHF.

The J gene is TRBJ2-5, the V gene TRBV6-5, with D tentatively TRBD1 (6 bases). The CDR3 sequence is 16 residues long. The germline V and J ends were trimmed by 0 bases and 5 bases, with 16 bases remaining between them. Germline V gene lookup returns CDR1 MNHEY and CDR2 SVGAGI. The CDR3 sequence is CASSYSGSRGSETQYF. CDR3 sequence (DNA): TGTGCCAGCAGTTACTCGGGCTCCAGGGGTTCGGAGACCCAGTACTTC.

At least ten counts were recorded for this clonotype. The CDR3 spells CASSLGRGDTQYF. CDR3 bases: TGCGCCAGCAGCCTCGGCCGGGGGGATACGCAGTATTTT. This chain links TRBV4-1 with TRBJ2-3; D perhaps matches TRBD2 (6 bases). In germline, CDR1 is MGHRA, CDR2 YSYEKL. V lost 4 bases and J lost 6, with 11 bases in between. This CDR3 is 13 amino acids long.

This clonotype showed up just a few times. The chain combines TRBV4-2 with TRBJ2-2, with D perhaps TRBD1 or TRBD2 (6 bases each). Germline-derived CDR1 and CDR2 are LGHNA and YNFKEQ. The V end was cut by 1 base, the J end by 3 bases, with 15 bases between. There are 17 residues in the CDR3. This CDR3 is CASSQVLGGADTGELFF. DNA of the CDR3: TGTGCCAGCAGCCAAGTGTTGGGGGGCGCTGACACCGGGGAGCTGTTTTTT.

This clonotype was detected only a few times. The DNA of the CDR3 is TGCAGTGCTAGATCCGACAGACTAGCCGCAGATACGCAGTATTTT. Encoded protein: CSARSDRLAADTQYF. This chain connects TRBV20-1 to TRBJ2-3, with TRBD2 matching over 7 bases. The ends lost 2 bases at V and 4 bases at J; junction bases unmatched: 9. CDR1 and CDR2 (germline): DFQATT, SNEGSKA (reference sequence). CDR3 size: 15 residues.

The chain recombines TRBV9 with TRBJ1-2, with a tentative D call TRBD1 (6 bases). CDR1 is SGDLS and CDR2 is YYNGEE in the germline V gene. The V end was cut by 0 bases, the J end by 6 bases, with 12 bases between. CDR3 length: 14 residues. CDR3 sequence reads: CASSVAGGLDGYTF. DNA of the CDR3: TGTGCCAGCAGCGTAGCCGGGGGGCTAGATGGCTACACCTTC.